The subject of this entry is one T cell receptor beta chain. Its antigen is as yet unknown. The data were obtained in a study of post-analysis software for immune sequencing data. Study-wide background: Recorded disease courses covered relapsing-remitting, secondary progressive and progressive-relapsing multiple sclerosis. Some patients had no subtype annotation. Points from the study as a whole: By F measure, strong co-clustering occurred among samples prepared in the same batch. Compared against controls, patients with multiple sclerosis displayed significantly lower normalized Chao1 diversity.

cDNA libraries of TCR beta carried unique molecular identifiers. Input of roughly 0.85 to 11 million T cells yielded around 460,000 cDNA molecules. One entry per CDR3 protein, called by TCRdb with MiXCR from the PCR reads. Of approximately 260,000 distinct CDR3 sequences in the sample, 30% to 45% are singletons; the top ten hold roughly 4.8%. The sequenced sample consisted of blood. This receptor was identified in a girl aged 5-17 years with multiple sclerosis.

The chain's CDR3 is CASSLRSNYGYTF. CDR3 sequence (DNA): TGCGCCAGCAGCCTACGATCTAACTATGGCTACACCTTC. V and J are TRBV5-1 and TRBJ1-2; D call uncertain. V was clipped by 4 bases and J by 0 bases, with 7 bases between them. CDR1 is SGHRS and CDR2 is YFSETQ in the germline V gene. This CDR3 region has 13 residues. The whole variable domain, filled in from reference TRBV5-1 and TRBJ1-2, reads KAGVTQTPRYLIKTRGQQVTLSCSPISGHRSVSWYQQTPGQGLQFLFEYFSETQRNKGNFPGRFSGRQFSNSRSEMNVSTLELGDSALYLCASSLRSNYGYTFGSGTRLTVV.